This is a list of T cell receptor beta chains from one sample in a study of early T cells in non-severe SARS-CoV-2 infection. MiXCR was run by TCRdb on the 5' RACE reads, yielding one entry per CDR3 protein. The sample shows tens of thousands of distinct CDR3 sequences, approximately 9.7% of them seen only once. Source material: whole blood. All receptors come from an adult who was a healthcare worker with PCR-confirmed SARS-CoV-2 infection or an uninfected control (not recorded which). Both conserved end residues are part of each CDR3. The D gene is left open where the match is weak. Not every row has a clone size; where given, it reads once, few, many or a size class.

size	V	D	J	CDR3	DNA
.	TRBV7-9	.	TRBJ2-2	CASSLEIGELFF	TGTGCCAGCAGCTTAGAGATCGGGGAGCTGTTTTTT
few	TRBV19	.	TRBJ2-3	CASSIGGPSRDTQYF	TGTGCCAGTAGTATAGGAGGACCCTCGAGAGATACGCAGTATTTT
.	TRBV20-1	TRBD1	TRBJ2-3	CSARDLFRGRGTDTQYF	TGCAGTGCTAGAGATCTATTCAGGGGGCGCGGTACAGATACGCAGTATTTT
many	TRBV7-8	.	TRBJ1-4	CASKIGVEEEKLFF	TGTGCCAGCAAAATTGGGGTGGAGGAAGAAAAACTGTTTTTT
many	TRBV20-1	TRBD1	TRBJ1-2	CSARPGTGAGYTF	TGCAGTGCTAGACCTGGGACAGGGGCCGGCTACACCTTC
.	TRBV13	.	TRBJ2-1	CASSLTLAMSYNEQFF	TGTGCCAGCAGCTTAACCCTGGCGATGAGCTACAATGAGCAGTTCTTC
few	TRBV12-5	.	TRBJ2-1	CASGSSAAYNEQFF	TGTGCTAGTGGGTCTAGCGCGGCCTACAATGAGCAGTTCTTC
many	TRBV5-1	.	TRBJ2-7	CASSLEGALGEQYF	TGCGCCAGCAGCTTGGAAGGGGCGCTGGGAGAGCAGTACTTC
.	TRBV7-9	.	TRBJ2-3	CASSSSATQYF	TGTGCCAGCAGCTCCTCCGCAACGCAGTATTTT
.	TRBV10-3	.	TRBJ2-3	CAISERGDTQYF	TGTGCCATCAGTGAGCGCGGAGATACGCAGTATTTT
many	TRBV6-6	TRBD1	TRBJ1-1	CASSSKTGVENTEAFF	TGTGCCAGCAGTTCCAAGACAGGGGTAGAGAACACTGAAGCTTTCTTT
few	TRBV7-9	.	TRBJ1-1	CASSLGSGFNTEAFF	TGTGCCAGCAGCTTAGGTAGTGGCTTCAACACTGAAGCTTTCTTT
.	TRBV10-3	.	TRBJ2-7	CAISDLYEQYF	TGTGCCATCAGTGACCTCTACGAGCAGTACTTC
few	TRBV5-1	.	TRBJ2-1	CASSFGLSTLRANNEQFF	TGCGCCAGCAGCTTCGGACTATCGACTCTTCGGGCCAACAATGAGCAGTTCTTC
.	TRBV10-1	.	TRBJ1-1	CASRSCRGASNTEAFF	TGCGCCAGCAGGTCTTGCCGGGGGGCGTCGAACACTGAAGCTTTCTTT
.	TRBV11-1	.	TRBJ2-1	CASSLIGFEQFF	TGTGCCAGCAGCTTAATCGGATTTGAGCAGTTCTTC
many	TRBV5-1	.	TRBJ2-6	CASGILPGANVLTF	TGCGCCAGCGGAATCCTGCCGGGGGCCAACGTCCTGACTTTC
many	TRBV19	.	TRBJ2-3	CASSIVADTQYF	TGTGCCAGTAGTATAGTGGCGGATACGCAGTATTTT
.	TRBV6-5	.	TRBJ2-7	CASSPGPYEQYF	TGTGCCAGCAGTCCGGGTCCCTACGAGCAGTACTTC
few	TRBV10-3	.	TRBJ1-1	CAISRDSSRGVNTEAFF	TGTGCCATCAGTAGGGACTCCTCCCGAGGGGTGAACACTGAAGCTTTCTTT
.	TRBV28	.	TRBJ2-3	CASSAWGESTDTQYF	TGTGCCAGCAGTGCCTGGGGAGAAAGCACAGATACGCAGTATTTT
.	TRBV7-6	TRBD1	TRBJ1-6	CASSPGQGGNSPLHF	TGTGCCAGCAGCCCAGGACAGGGTGGAAATTCACCCCTCCACTTT
many	TRBV7-3	.	TRBJ1-2	CASSFRPDGYTF	TGTGCCAGCAGCTTCAGGCCGGATGGCTACACCTTC
.	TRBV18	.	TRBJ2-2	CASSPQANTGELFF	TGTGCCAGCTCACCACAAGCAAACACCGGGGAGCTGTTTTTT
.	TRBV30	.	TRBJ1-1	CAWRAQEAFF	TGTGCCTGGAGAGCTCAGGAAGCTTTCTTT
few	TRBV5-5	TRBD1	TRBJ1-6	CASSPLGQGGNSPLHF	TGTGCCAGCAGCCCTTTAGGACAGGGTGGGAATTCACCCCTCCACTTT
few	TRBV7-3	TRBD2	TRBJ2-1	CASSFSSGGATEQFF	TGTGCCAGCAGCTTTTCTAGCGGGGGGGCGACTGAGCAGTTCTTC
many	TRBV5-1	.	TRBJ1-1	CASSWGQNTEAFF	TGCGCCAGCAGCTGGGGACAGAACACTGAAGCTTTCTTT
few	TRBV12-3/TRBV12-4	.	TRBJ2-1	CASSPARASFPFF	TGTGCCAGCAGCCCCGCCCGGGCTAGTTTTCCGTTCTTC
many	TRBV12-5	.	TRBJ2-1	CASGFVDGYGEQFF	TGTGCTAGTGGCTTTGTTGACGGGTACGGTGAGCAGTTCTTC
once	TRBV3-1	TRBD2	TRBJ2-3	CASSSSGATDTQYF	TGTGCCAGCAGTTCTAGCGGGGCGACAGATACGCAGTATTTT
many	TRBV7-9	TRBD1	TRBJ1-1	CASSHDRDRNTEAFF	TGTGCCAGCAGTCATGACCGGGACAGGAACACTGAAGCTTTCTTT
.	TRBV7-8	TRBD1	TRBJ1-5	CASTEDRSGPQHF	TGTGCCAGTACCGAGGACAGGAGTGGCCCCCAGCATTTT
few	TRBV12-5	.	TRBJ2-7	CASGYPGTPTYEQYF	TGTGCTAGTGGCTACCCCGGGACGCCCACCTACGAGCAGTACTTC
.	TRBV7-2	.	TRBJ1-2	CASSLHSNYGYTF	TGTGCCAGCAGCCTACACTCTAACTATGGCTACACCTTC
few	TRBV6-1	TRBD1	TRBJ1-1	CASSGVRGDTEAFF	TGTGCCAGCAGTGGTGTCAGGGGGGACACTGAAGCTTTCTTT
.	TRBV11-2	.	TRBJ2-5	CASSWDQETQYF	TGTGCCAGCAGCTGGGACCAAGAGACCCAGTACTTC
few	TRBV7-6	.	TRBJ2-3	CASSLAGGDSTDTQYF	TGTGCCAGCAGCTTAGCAGGCGGGGATAGCACAGATACGCAGTATTTT
.	TRBV7-2	TRBD1	TRBJ2-2	CASSHQGAGELFF	TGTGCCAGCAGCCACCAGGGGGCCGGGGAGCTGTTTTTT
few	TRBV9	.	TRBJ2-3	CASSVVPQNTDTQYF	TGTGCCAGCAGCGTAGTCCCACAGAACACAGATACGCAGTATTTT
.	TRBV25-1	.	TRBJ1-2	CASTVDPFYGYTF	TGTGCCAGCACGGTCGACCCCTTCTATGGCTACACCTTC
.	TRBV7-2	.	TRBJ2-2	CASSLLERELFF	TGTGCCAGCAGCTTATTAGAGCGGGAGCTGTTTTTT
many	TRBV6-4	.	TRBJ2-1	CASSDSWGDTEQFF	TGTGCCAGCAGTGACTCGTGGGGGGATACCGAGCAGTTCTTC
few	TRBV20-1	.	TRBJ2-1	CSATKHYNEQFF	TGCAGTGCTACCAAACATTACAATGAGCAGTTCTTC
.	TRBV4-1	.	TRBJ1-5	CASSQVSLGGNQPQHF	TGCGCCAGCAGCCAAGTCAGCCTTGGGGGCAATCAGCCCCAGCATTTT
few	TRBV6-2/TRBV6-3	.	TRBJ2-4	CASSWGQNIQYF	TGTGCCAGCAGTTGGGGCCAAAACATTCAGTACTTC
many	TRBV4-1	.	TRBJ1-1	CASSQDKGRMNTEAFF	TGCGCCAGCAGCCAAGACAAAGGACGGATGAACACTGAAGCTTTCTTT
many	TRBV12-3/TRBV12-4	.	TRBJ1-2	CASSLQGTGYTF	TGTGCCAGCAGTTTGCAAGGGACCGGCTACACCTTC
many	TRBV9	.	TRBJ1-1	CASSVRPANTEAFF	TGTGCCAGCAGCGTACGTCCGGCGAACACTGAAGCTTTCTTT
once	TRBV10-3	.	TRBJ1-1	CAIMTAGMAEAFF	TGTGCCATCATGACTGCAGGGATGGCTGAAGCTTTCTTT
many	TRBV9	.	TRBJ2-5	CASSVEGETQYF	TGTGCCAGCAGCGTAGAAGGGGAGACCCAGTACTTC